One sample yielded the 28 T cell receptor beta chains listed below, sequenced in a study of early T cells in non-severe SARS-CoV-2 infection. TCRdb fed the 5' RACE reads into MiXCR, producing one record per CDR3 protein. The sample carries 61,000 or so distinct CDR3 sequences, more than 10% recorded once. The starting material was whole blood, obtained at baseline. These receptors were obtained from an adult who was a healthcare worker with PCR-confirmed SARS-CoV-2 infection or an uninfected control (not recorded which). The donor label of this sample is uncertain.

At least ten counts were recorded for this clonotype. The CDR3 loop is CASSLAYRGGYSNQPQHF. The CDR3 nucleotides read TGTGCCAGCAGCTTAGCCTACAGGGGTGGCTATAGCAATCAGCCCCAGCATTTT. The J gene is TRBJ1-5, the V gene TRBV7-6; 7 bases fit TRBD1. The CDR3 has 18 residues. The trim removed 0 bases at V and 0 bases at J, leaving 8 bases unmatched. CDR1 is SGHVS, CDR2 FNYEAQ, per germline. Full variable domain (rest looked up from reference TRBV7-6 and TRBJ1-5): GAGVSQSPRYKVTKRGQDVALRCDPISGHVSLYWYRQALGQGPEFLTYFNYEAQQDKSGLPNDRFSAERPEGSISTLTIQRTEQRDSAMYRCASSLAYRGGYSNQPQHFGDGTRLSIL.

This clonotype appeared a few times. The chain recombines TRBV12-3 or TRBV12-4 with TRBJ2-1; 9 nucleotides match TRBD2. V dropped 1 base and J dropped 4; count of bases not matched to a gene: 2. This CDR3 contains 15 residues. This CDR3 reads CASSLGAGGYNEQFF. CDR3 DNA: TGTGCCAGCAGTTTAGGAGCGGGGGGTTACAATGAGCAGTTCTTC.

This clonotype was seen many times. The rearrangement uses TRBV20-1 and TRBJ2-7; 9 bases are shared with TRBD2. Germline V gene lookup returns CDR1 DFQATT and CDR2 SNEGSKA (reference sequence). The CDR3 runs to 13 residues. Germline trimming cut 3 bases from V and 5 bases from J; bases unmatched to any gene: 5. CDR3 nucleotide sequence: TGCAGTGCTAGGTCGCTAGCGGGGAACGAGCAGTACGTC. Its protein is CSARSLAGNEQYV.

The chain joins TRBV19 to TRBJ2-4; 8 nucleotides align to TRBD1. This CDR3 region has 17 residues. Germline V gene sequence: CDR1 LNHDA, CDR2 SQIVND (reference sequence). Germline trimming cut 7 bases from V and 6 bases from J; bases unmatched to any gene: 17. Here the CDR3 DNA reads TGTGCCAGTATCCCTACAGGGGGGATTGCAGGGGGAAACATTCAGTACTTC. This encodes CASIPTGGIAGGNIQYF.

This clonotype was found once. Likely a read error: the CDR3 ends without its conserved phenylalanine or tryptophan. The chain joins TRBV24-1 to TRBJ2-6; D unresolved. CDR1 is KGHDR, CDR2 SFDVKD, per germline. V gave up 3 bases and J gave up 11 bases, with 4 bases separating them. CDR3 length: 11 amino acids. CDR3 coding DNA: TGTGCCACCAGTGATGGGGACGTCCTGACTTAC. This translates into CATSDGDVLTY.

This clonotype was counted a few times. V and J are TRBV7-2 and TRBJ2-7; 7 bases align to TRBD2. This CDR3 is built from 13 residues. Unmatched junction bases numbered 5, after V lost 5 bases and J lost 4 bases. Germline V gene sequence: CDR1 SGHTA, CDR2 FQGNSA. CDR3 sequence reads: CASSPSGAYEQYV. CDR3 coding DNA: TGTGCCAGCAGCCCTAGCGGAGCTTACGAGCAGTACGTC.

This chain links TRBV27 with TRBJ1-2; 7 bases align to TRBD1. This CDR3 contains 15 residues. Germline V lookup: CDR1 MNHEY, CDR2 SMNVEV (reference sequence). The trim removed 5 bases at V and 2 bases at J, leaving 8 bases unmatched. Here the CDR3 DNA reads TGTGCCAGCAGTCCGCGGACAGGTCTGAACTATGGCTACACCTTC. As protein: CASSPRTGLNYGYTF.

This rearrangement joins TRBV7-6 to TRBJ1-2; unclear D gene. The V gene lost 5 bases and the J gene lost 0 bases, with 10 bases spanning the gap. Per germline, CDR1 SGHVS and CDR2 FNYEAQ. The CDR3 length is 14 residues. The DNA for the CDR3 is TGTGCCAGCAGCCCCCGGCCCACTAACTATGGCTACACCTTC. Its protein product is CASSPRPTNYGYTF.

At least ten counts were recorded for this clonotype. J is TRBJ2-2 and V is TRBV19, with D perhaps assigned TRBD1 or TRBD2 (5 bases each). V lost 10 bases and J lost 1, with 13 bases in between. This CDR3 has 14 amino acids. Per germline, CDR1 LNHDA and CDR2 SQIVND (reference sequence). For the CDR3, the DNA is TGTGCCACCCAACTTGGGGGGAACACCGGGGAGCTGTTTTTT. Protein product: CATQLGGNTGELFF. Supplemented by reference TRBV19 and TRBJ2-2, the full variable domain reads DGGITQSPKYLFRKEGQNVTLSCEQNLNHDAMYWYRQDPGQGLRLIYYSQIVNDFQKGDIAEGYSVSREKKESFPLTVTSAQKNPTAFYLCATQLGGNTGELFFGEGSRLTVL.

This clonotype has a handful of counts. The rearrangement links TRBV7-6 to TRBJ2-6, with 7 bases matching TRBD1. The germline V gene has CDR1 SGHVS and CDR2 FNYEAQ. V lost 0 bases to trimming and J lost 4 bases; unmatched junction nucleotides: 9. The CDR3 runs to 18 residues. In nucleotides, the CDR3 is TGTGCCAGCAGCTTAGCGTCTGAGACAGGGTCCGGGGCCAACGTCCTGACTTTC. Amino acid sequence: CASSLASETGSGANVLTF.

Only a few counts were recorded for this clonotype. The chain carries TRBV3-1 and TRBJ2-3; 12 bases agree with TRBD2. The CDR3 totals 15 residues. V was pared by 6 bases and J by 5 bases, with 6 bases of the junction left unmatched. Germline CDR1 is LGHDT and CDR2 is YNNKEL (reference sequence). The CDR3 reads CASSRRTSGEDTQYF. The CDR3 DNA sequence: TGTGCCAGCAGTCGACGGACTAGCGGGGAAGATACGCAGTATTTT.

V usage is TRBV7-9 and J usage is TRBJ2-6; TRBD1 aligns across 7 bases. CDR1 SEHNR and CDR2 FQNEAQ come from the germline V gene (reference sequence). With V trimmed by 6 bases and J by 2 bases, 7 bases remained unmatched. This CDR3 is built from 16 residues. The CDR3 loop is CASSAPGQPGANVLTF. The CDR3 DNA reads TGTGCCAGCAGTGCACCGGGACAGCCTGGGGCCAACGTCCTGACTTTC.

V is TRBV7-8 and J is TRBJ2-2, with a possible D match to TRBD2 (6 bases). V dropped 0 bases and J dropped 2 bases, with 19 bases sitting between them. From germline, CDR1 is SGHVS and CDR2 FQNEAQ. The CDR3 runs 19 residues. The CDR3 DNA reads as TGTGCCAGCAGCTTAGCCTTTCTCACCCGGGGGAGAAACACCGGGGAGCTGTTTTTT. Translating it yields CASSLAFLTRGRNTGELFF.

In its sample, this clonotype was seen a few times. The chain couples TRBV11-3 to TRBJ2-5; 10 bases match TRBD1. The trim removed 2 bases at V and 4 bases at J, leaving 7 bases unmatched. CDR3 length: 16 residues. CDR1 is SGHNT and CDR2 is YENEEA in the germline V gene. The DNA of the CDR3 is TGTGCCAGCAGCTTAACCGCCAGGACAGGGGGAGAGACCCAGTACTTC. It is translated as CASSLTARTGGETQYF.

CDR3 DNA: TGTGCCCCCCGGGGCAACCTTTCCTACGAGCAGTACGTC. Its protein product is CAPRGNLSYEQYV. The chain links TRBV12-3 or TRBV12-4 to TRBJ2-7; D is tentatively TRBD1 or TRBD2 (5 bases each). The CDR3 is made up of 13 amino acids. Trimming took 11 bases from V and 1 from J, leaving 15 bases between them.

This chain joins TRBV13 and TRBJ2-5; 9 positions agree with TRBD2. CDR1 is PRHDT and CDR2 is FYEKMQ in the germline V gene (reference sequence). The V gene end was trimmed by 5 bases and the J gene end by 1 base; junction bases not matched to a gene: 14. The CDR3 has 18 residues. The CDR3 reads CASSPSLSGGRSQETQYF. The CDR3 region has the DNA TGTGCCAGCAGCCCCAGCCTTAGCGGGGGACGGTCCCAAGAGACCCAGTACTTC.

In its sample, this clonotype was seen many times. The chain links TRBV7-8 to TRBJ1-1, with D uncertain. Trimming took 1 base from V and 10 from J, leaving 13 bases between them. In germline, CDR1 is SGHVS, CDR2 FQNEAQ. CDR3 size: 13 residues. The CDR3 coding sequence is TGTGCCAGCAGCTTAGGTAGGGAGTGGGGAGCTTTCTTT. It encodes CASSLGREWGAFF.

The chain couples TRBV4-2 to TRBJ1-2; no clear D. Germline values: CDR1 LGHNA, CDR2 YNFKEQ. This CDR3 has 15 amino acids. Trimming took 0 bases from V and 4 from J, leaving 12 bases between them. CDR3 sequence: CASSQDPPGSYGYTF. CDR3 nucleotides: TGTGCCAGCAGCCAAGATCCCCCGGGGAGCTATGGCTACACCTTC.

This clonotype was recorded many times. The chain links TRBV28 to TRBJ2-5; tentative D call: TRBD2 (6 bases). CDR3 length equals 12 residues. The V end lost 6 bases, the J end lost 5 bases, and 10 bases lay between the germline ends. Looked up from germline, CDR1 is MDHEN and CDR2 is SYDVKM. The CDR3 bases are TGTGCCAGCAGCTCGGCGGGGGAGACCCAGTACTTC. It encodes CASSSAGETQYF. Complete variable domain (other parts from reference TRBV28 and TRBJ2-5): DVKVTQSSRYLVKRTGEKVFLECVQDMDHENMFWYRQDPGLGLRLIYFSYDVKMKEKGDIPEGYSVSREKKERFSLILESASTNQTSMYLCASSSAGETQYFGPGTRLLVL.

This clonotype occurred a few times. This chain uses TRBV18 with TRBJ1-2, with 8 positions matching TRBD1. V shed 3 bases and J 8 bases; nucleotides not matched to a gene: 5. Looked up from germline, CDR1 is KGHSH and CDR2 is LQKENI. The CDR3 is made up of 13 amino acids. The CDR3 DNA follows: TGTGCCAGCTCACCGGACAGGGCGGGAGGCTACACCTTC. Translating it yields CASSPDRAGGYTF.

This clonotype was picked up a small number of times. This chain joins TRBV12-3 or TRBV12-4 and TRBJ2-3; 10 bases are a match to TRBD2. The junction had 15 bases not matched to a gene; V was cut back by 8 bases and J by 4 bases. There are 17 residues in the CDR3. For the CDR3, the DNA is TGTGCCAGCCCACCTAGGAGCGGGGGGGCCCGCGCAGATACGCAGTATTTT. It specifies CASPPRSGGARADTQYF.

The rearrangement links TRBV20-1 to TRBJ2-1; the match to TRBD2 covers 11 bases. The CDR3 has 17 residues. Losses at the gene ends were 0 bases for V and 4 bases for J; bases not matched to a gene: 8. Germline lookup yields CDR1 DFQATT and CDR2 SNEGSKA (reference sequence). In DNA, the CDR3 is TGCAGTGCTAGAGATTTGGCTAGCGGGGGGTCGTACAATGAGCAGTTCTTC. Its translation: CSARDLASGGSYNEQFF.

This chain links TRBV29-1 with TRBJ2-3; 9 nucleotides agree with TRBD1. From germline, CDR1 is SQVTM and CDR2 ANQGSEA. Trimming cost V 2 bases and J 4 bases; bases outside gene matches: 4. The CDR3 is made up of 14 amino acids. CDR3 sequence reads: CSVEPDRGADTQYF. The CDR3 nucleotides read TGCAGCGTTGAACCGGACAGGGGTGCAGATACGCAGTATTTT.

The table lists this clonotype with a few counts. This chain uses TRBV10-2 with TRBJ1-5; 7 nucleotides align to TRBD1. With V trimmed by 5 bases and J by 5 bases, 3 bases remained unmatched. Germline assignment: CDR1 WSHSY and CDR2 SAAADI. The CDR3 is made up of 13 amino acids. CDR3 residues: CASSLDRYQPQHF. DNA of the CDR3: TGCGCCAGCAGTTTGGACAGGTATCAGCCCCAGCATTTT.

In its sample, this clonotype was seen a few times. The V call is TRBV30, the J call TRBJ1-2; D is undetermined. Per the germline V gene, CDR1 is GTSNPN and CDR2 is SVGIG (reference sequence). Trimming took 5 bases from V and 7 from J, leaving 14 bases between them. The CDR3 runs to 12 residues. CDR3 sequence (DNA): TGTGCCTGGGCTATCATTCCGGCTGGCTACACCTTC. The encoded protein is CAWAIIPAGYTF.

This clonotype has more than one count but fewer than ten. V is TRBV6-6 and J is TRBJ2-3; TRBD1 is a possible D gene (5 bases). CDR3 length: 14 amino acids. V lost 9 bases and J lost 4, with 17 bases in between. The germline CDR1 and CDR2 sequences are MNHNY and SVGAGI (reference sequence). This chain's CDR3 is CASASGQGSDTQYF. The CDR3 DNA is TGTGCCAGTGCGAGTGGCCAGGGCTCAGATACGCAGTATTTT.

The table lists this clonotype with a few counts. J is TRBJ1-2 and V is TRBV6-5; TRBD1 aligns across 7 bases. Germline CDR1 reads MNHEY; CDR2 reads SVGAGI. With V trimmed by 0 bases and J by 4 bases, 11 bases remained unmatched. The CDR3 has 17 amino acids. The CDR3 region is CASSYSEPQGLGYGYTF. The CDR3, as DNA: TGTGCCAGCAGTTACTCGGAACCACAGGGGTTAGGCTATGGCTACACCTTC.

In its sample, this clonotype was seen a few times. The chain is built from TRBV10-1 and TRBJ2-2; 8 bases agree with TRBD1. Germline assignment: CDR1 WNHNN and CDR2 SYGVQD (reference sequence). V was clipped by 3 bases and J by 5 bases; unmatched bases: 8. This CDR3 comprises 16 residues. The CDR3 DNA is TGCGCCAGCAGTGATTTTCAGGGGGCTCTTACCGGGGAGCTGTTTTTT. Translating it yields CASSDFQGALTGELFF.